A single sample is the source of the 23 T cell receptor beta chains below, sequenced in a study of T cells in tuberculosis (dated by TCRdb to 2016 to 2019). Libraries were built with the immunoSEQ multiplex PCR assay. The source is immuneACCESS, and TCRdb retained only in-frame sequences with V and J called. Part of the clones is not carried over; for the studies checked, unresolved V genes explain less than half of this, and the remainder is unexplained. Within this sample are around 43,000 clones, with around 96% of them counted one time only. The top ten clones comprise 3% to 4% of the sample. The source material was PBMCs. The receptors were sampled from a donor aged 10 to 29 with latent tuberculosis or without tuberculosis infection.

The CDR3 DNA follows: TGTGCCAGCAGCCCGACGGGGATTAGCTCTGGGGCCAACGTCCTGACTTTC. Translation gives CASSPTGISSGANVLTF. The genes are TRBV5-6 and TRBJ2-6; tentative D call: TRBD2 (5 bases). With 4 bases removed from V and 0 bases from J, the gap between germline ends came to 14 bases. Germline V gene sequence: CDR1 SGHDT, CDR2 YYEEEE. The CDR3 consists of 17 residues.

The chain is built from TRBV2 and TRBJ1-5, with TRBD1 matching over 7 bases. J gave up 6 bases and V 5 bases, and 7 bases lay outside the gene matches. This CDR3 comprises 14 residues. Germline V gene lookup returns CDR1 SNHLY and CDR2 FYNNEI. The CDR3, as DNA: TGTGCCAGCAGTATAGACAGGGCGGGTCAGCCCCAGCATTTT. Its protein product is CASSIDRAGQPQHF.

The V and J genes are TRBV5-1 and TRBJ1-1; weak D call: TRBD1 (5 bases). This CDR3 has 13 residues. Trimming took 0 bases from V and 5 from J, leaving 8 bases between them. Germline V gene data show CDR1 as SGHRS and CDR2 as YFSETQ. CDR3 coding DNA: TGCGCCAGCAGCTTGGCGGAGGGGACTGAAGCTTTCTTT. Amino acids: CASSLAEGTEAFF. The full variable domain, rest sourced from reference TRBV5-1 and TRBJ1-1, is KAGVTQTPRYLIKTRGQQVTLSCSPISGHRSVSWYQQTPGQGLQFLFEYFSETQRNKGNFPGRFSGRQFSNSRSEMNVSTLELGDSALYLCASSLAEGTEAFFGQGTRLTVV.

The chain is built from TRBV5-1 and TRBJ1-1; 10 bases map to TRBD1. The CDR3 totals 15 residues. The germline CDR1 and CDR2 sequences are SGHRS and YFSETQ. J gave up 6 bases and V 4 bases, and 9 bases lay outside the gene matches. This chain's CDR3 is CASSGATGGRAEAFF. The CDR3, as DNA: TGCGCCAGCAGCGGCGCGACAGGGGGCAGGGCTGAAGCTTTCTTT.

The chain employs TRBV10-3 and TRBJ1-2; tentatively, D is TRBD1 (5 bases). Germline V gene lookup returns CDR1 ENHRY and CDR2 SYGVKD. The CDR3 is made up of 13 amino acids. The V and J ends lost 5 bases and 3 bases respectively, with 10 bases between them. CDR3 sequence: CAISPGGDYGYTF. For the CDR3, the DNA is TGTGCCATCAGTCCCGGGGGAGACTATGGCTACACCTTC.

V gene TRBV18 combines with J gene TRBJ1-1, with TRBD1 matching 9 bases. The CDR3 has 16 residues. V was pared by 4 bases and J by 5 bases, with 11 bases of the junction left unmatched. From germline, CDR1 is KGHSH and CDR2 LQKENI. The CDR3 DNA is TGTGCCAGCTCACAACAGGGGGCCCCTGTACGGACTGAAGCTTTCTTT. It yields the protein CASSQQGAPVRTEAFF.

The chain has TRBV27 and TRBJ2-1, with D unclear. CDR1 and CDR2 (germline): MNHEY, SMNVEV (reference sequence). The CDR3 spans 15 residues. V lost 0 bases and J lost 5, with 11 bases in between. Written as DNA, the CDR3 is TGTGCCAGCAGTTTATCGAATTATCTAAACAATGAGCAGTTCTTC. Translated, it gives CASSLSNYLNNEQFF.

The chain uses TRBV28 and TRBJ1-2; no reliable D call. V was cut by 6 bases and J by 0 bases, with 11 bases left in between. The CDR3 consists of 14 residues. Germline V gene lookup returns CDR1 MDHEN and CDR2 SYDVKM. The CDR3 region has the DNA TGTGCCAGCAGCCGCCTTAACACTAACTATGGCTACACCTTC. This codes for CASSRLNTNYGYTF.

This sequence joins TRBV15 and TRBJ2-7; 9 bases match TRBD2. V shed 0 bases and J 6 bases; nucleotides not matched to a gene: 9. The length of the CDR3 is 16 residues. Germline CDR1 and CDR2: LNHNV and YYDKDF (reference sequence). CDR3 loop: CATSRDGGGARGEQYF. The CDR3 region has the DNA TGTGCCACCAGCAGAGATGGCGGGGGGGCCCGGGGCGAGCAGTACTTC.

The rearrangement joins TRBV5-1 to TRBJ2-1, with a possible D match to TRBD2 (6 bases). The germline gives CDR1 SGHRS, CDR2 YFSETQ. The CDR3 is 14 amino acids. V gave up 3 bases and J gave up 6 bases, with 13 bases separating them. CDR3 nucleotides: TGCGCCAGCAGCTGGCCGTCCGGGGGCAATGAGCAGTTCTTC. The encoded protein is CASSWPSGGNEQFF.

V and J are TRBV5-1 and TRBJ2-7, with D possibly TRBD1 on 6 matching bases. There are 13 residues in the CDR3. Per germline, CDR1 SGHRS and CDR2 YFSETQ. V lost 5 bases, J lost 5 bases, and 14 bases lay in between. The CDR3 sequence is CASSRTGWNEQYF. The CDR3 DNA is TGCGCCAGCAGTCGTACAGGGTGGAACGAGCAGTACTTC. Filled out from reference TRBV5-1 and TRBJ2-7, the complete variable domain reads KAGVTQTPRYLIKTRGQQVTLSCSPISGHRSVSWYQQTPGQGLQFLFEYFSETQRNKGNFPGRFSGRQFSNSRSEMNVSTLELGDSALYLCASSRTGWNEQYFGPGTRLTVT.

V is TRBV18 and J is TRBJ2-7; D remains unclear. CDR3 size: 15 residues. Germline CDR1 is KGHSH and CDR2 is LQKENI. Trimming removed 1 base from V and 2 bases from J, with 12 bases in between. The CDR3 is CASSPLARTAYEQYF. The CDR3 DNA is TGTGCCAGCTCACCACTCGCGCGAACGGCCTACGAGCAGTACTTC.

The rearrangement links TRBV6-5 to TRBJ1-2; weak D call: TRBD1 (6 bases). The ends were cut back, 7 bases at V and 4 bases at J, with 19 bases in the middle. Germline V gene lookup returns CDR1 MNHEY and CDR2 SVGAGI. This CDR3 region has 15 residues. The CDR3 region is CASKTGAGAAYGYTF. CDR3 bases: TGTGCCAGCAAAACTGGCGCAGGGGCGGCCTATGGCTACACCTTC.

The DNA of the CDR3 is TGTGCCAGCAGCTACTACAGGGATACTGAAGCTTTCTTT. Translated, it gives CASSYYRDTEAFF. This chain links TRBV5-8 with TRBJ1-1, with D perhaps matching TRBD1 (6 bases). CDR3 length equals 13 residues. V was clipped by 3 bases and J by 5 bases, with 11 bases between them. Germline loops: CDR1 SGHTS, CDR2 YDEGEE.

The chain combines TRBV7-2 with TRBJ2-7; TRBD1 matches at 10 bases. V trimming: 3 bases; J trimming: 3 bases; junction bases outside the gene matches: 17. The CDR3 is made up of 19 amino acids. In germline, CDR1 is SGHTA, CDR2 FQGNSA. As DNA, the CDR3 is TGTGCCAGCAGCTTCCTCCGGGACAGGGGTAGCGGGTATGGCTACGAGCAGTACTTC. Translating gives CASSFLRDRGSGYGYEQYF.

The genes are TRBV7-7 and TRBJ2-5, with 7 bases identical to TRBD2. The CDR3 has 16 residues. CDR1 SSHAT and CDR2 FNYEAQ come from the germline V gene (reference sequence). Trimming took 5 bases from V and 1 from J; bases not matched to a gene: 10. CDR3 loop: CASSRVGAGFQETQYF. CDR3 in DNA: TGTGCCAGCAGCCGCGTGGGAGCGGGGTTCCAAGAGACCCAGTACTTC.

The rearrangement uses TRBV11-3 and TRBJ2-7; 10 bases fit TRBD1. Trimming at V came to 5 bases and at J to 2 bases, leaving 15 bases not matched to a gene. The germline V gene has CDR1 SGHNT and CDR2 YENEEA. This CDR3 comprises 18 residues. Here the CDR3 DNA reads TGTGCCAGCAGCCACGGGGGACAGGGGTCTTTTTTTACCTACGAGCAGTACTTC. Translation gives CASSHGGQGSFFTYEQYF.

The genes are TRBV20-1 and TRBJ2-7; D is possibly TRBD1 (5 bases). This CDR3 contains 11 residues. V was pared by 6 bases and J by 9 bases, with 15 bases between. Germline V CDR1 and CDR2: DFQATT, SNEGSKA (reference sequence). CDR3 protein: CSAPNVQGQYF. The CDR3 nucleotides read TGCAGTGCCCCCAACGTCCAGGGGCAGTACTTC.

The V gene is TRBV7-9, the J gene TRBJ1-4, with a weak D call TRBD1 (6 bases). V lost 4 bases and J lost 4, with 13 bases in between. The CDR3 runs to 15 residues. The V gene's germline CDR1 is SEHNR and CDR2 FQNEAQ (reference sequence). CDR3 region: CASSSWDTNNEKLFF. The CDR3 coding sequence is TGTGCCAGCAGCTCGTGGGACACAAATAATGAAAAACTGTTTTTT. The full variable domain, completed using reference TRBV7-9 and TRBJ1-4, is DTGVSQNPRHKITKRGQNVTFRCDPISEHNRLYWYRQTLGQGPEFLTYFQNEAQLEKSRLLSDRFSAERPKGSFSTLEIQRTEQGDSAMYLCASSSWDTNNEKLFFGSGTQLSVL.

The chain has TRBV28 and TRBJ2-7, with 8 bases aligning to TRBD1. Germline V lookup: CDR1 MDHEN, CDR2 SYDVKM. V shed 2 bases and J 3 bases; nucleotides not matched to a gene: 3. The CDR3 totals 14 residues. In nucleotides, the CDR3 is TGTGCCAGCAGTTTAAGGACAGGGCTCTACGAGCAGTACTTC. It specifies CASSLRTGLYEQYF.

CDR3 nucleotide sequence: TGTGCCAGCAGTGAACAGCGGAGCTCCTACGAGCAGTACTTC. Translated, it gives CASSEQRSSYEQYF. The V gene is TRBV2, the J gene TRBJ2-7, with D possibly TRBD2 on 5 matching bases. CDR1 is SNHLY and CDR2 is FYNNEI in the germline V gene. V shed 2 bases and J shed 0 bases, with 8 bases lying between them. The CDR3 covers 14 residues.

The chain recombines TRBV29-1 with TRBJ1-2; no reliable D call. Trimming stripped 7 bases from V and 7 bases from J, with 13 bases between. The germline V gene has CDR1 SQVTM and CDR2 ANQGSEA. CDR3 size: 11 residues. The CDR3 reads CSDSGESGYTF. In DNA form, the CDR3 reads TGCAGCGACTCCGGGGAAAGTGGCTACACCTTC.

Here the CDR3 DNA reads TGTGCCAGCAGCTCCTCAGAATCGGGGTCCGAGCAGTACTTC. Amino acid sequence: CASSSSESGSEQYF. The rearrangement uses TRBV7-9 and TRBJ2-7; D might be TRBD2 (5 bases). Germline lookup yields CDR1 SEHNR and CDR2 FQNEAQ (reference sequence). This CDR3 spans 14 amino acids. Trimming stripped 4 bases from V and 6 bases from J, with 16 bases between.